The 19 T cell receptor beta chains listed next were all sequenced from one sample in a study of T cell changes during pregnancy in multiple sclerosis. TCRdb's copy holds only in-frame clones and misses some; the assay was immunoSEQ multiplex PCR. This table holds about 62,000 clones, 80% to 95% found once. The sample was CD8+ T cells from peripheral blood mononuclear cells, taken in the second trimester of pregnancy. The receptors originated from a female donor with multiple sclerosis, enrolled in a pregnancy study.

The rearrangement joins TRBV9 to TRBJ2-3, with 9 bases fitting TRBD1. The CDR3 is made up of 15 amino acids. Germline trimming cut 4 bases from V and 6 bases from J; bases unmatched to any gene: 9. CDR1 and CDR2 (germline): SGDLS, YYNGEE. The CDR3, as DNA: TGTGCCAGCAGCCTAAGACAGGGGGTGAAGGATACGCAGTATTTT. Translated: CASSLRQGVKDTQYF. The complete variable domain, with remaining parts taken from reference TRBV9 and TRBJ2-3, reads DSGVTQTPKHLITATGQRVTLRCSPRSGDLSVYWYQQSLDQGLQFLIQYYNGEERAKGNILERFSAQQFPDLHSELNLSSLELGDSALYFCASSLRQGVKDTQYFGPGTRLTVL.

The chain couples TRBV19 to TRBJ2-5, with D possibly being TRBD2 (6 bases). The CDR3 totals 15 residues. V gave up 3 bases and J gave up 3 bases, with 14 bases separating them. Germline assignment: CDR1 LNHDA and CDR2 SQIVND (reference sequence). CDR3 sequence: CASSIGGMGEETQYF. Here the CDR3 DNA reads TGTGCCAGTAGTATCGGGGGTATGGGGGAAGAGACCCAGTACTTC.

V is TRBV4-3 and J is TRBJ2-7; unclear D gene. The CDR3 sequence is 14 residues long. Trimming removed 0 bases from V and 0 bases from J, with 6 bases in between. The germline gives CDR1 LGHNA, CDR2 YSLEER. CDR3 in DNA: TGCGCCAGCAGCCAAGACCCGGGCTCCTACGAGCAGTACTTC. This translates into CASSQDPGSYEQYF.

The V and J genes are TRBV29-1 and TRBJ2-3; 8 bases are a match to TRBD1. This CDR3 region has 15 residues. Trimming took 7 bases from V and 5 from J; bases not matched to a gene: 14. CDR1 and CDR2 from the germline V gene are SQVTM and ANQGSEA. Written as DNA, the CDR3 is TGCAGCGCCGAGGTCGACAGGGGATCAGGAGATACGCAGTATTTT. Translated, it gives CSAEVDRGSGDTQYF.

The chain links TRBV2 to TRBJ2-1, with 11 bases lining up with TRBD1. This CDR3 region has 14 residues. Germline assignment: CDR1 SNHLY and CDR2 FYNNEI. The CDR3, as DNA: TGTGCGAGGGAGGCGGGACAGGGGGGGAATGAGCAGTTCTTC. Amino acid sequence: CAREAGQGGNEQFF.

The chain couples TRBV27 to TRBJ2-2; 8 bases map to TRBD1. The CDR3 consists of 13 residues. Germline V CDR1 and CDR2: MNHEY, SMNVEV (reference sequence). V lost 6 bases and J lost 7; bases outside the gene matches: 4. Here the CDR3 reads CASRIQGVGELFF. The CDR3 DNA is TGTGCCAGCAGGATACAGGGGGTCGGGGAGCTGTTTTTT.

The chain carries TRBV6-5 and TRBJ2-7; 12 bases agree with TRBD1. Germline loops: CDR1 MNHEY, CDR2 SVGAGI. The CDR3 covers 15 residues. The J segment lost 3 bases and the V segment lost 2 bases, leaving 2 bases of the junction unmatched. CDR3 nucleotides: TGTGCCAGCAGTTACCGGGACAGGGGGCACTACGAGCAGTACTTC. It codes for CASSYRDRGHYEQYF.

This chain links TRBV28 with TRBJ2-3, with 8 positions matching TRBD1. V dropped 5 bases and J dropped 2; count of bases not matched to a gene: 6. The CDR3 runs to 15 residues. From germline, CDR1 is MDHEN and CDR2 SYDVKM. CDR3 nucleotides: TGTGCCAGCAGTCTCGGACAGGGAAACACAGATACGCAGTATTTT. Protein: CASSLGQGNTDTQYF.

J is TRBJ2-1 and V is TRBV7-6; no firm D call. With 2 bases removed from V and 8 bases from J, the gap between germline ends came to 7 bases. The CDR3 has 12 residues. The germline V gene encodes CDR1 SGHVS and CDR2 FNYEAQ. In DNA form, the CDR3 reads TGTGCCAGCAGCTTAAGTGAGGATGAGCAGTTCTTC. It specifies CASSLSEDEQFF.

The CDR3 DNA is TGTGCCAGCAGTACGGGACTAGCGGGAGACCCCAATGAGCAGTTCTTC. Translating gives CASSTGLAGDPNEQFF. This chain joins TRBV6-6 and TRBJ2-1; TRBD2 agrees at 14 bases. The CDR3 extends over 16 amino acids. The junction had 6 bases not matched to a gene; V was cut back by 5 bases and J by 6 bases. CDR1 is MNHNY, CDR2 SVGAGI, per germline (reference sequence).

The J gene is TRBJ1-1, the V gene TRBV9; D remains ambiguous. This CDR3 has 13 residues. Trimming took 2 bases from V and 0 from J, leaving 5 bases between them. Germline values: CDR1 SGDLS, CDR2 YYNGEE. The CDR3 reads CASSVAVNTEAFF. The CDR3 DNA reads as TGTGCCAGCAGCGTCGCGGTGAACACTGAAGCTTTCTTT.

The CDR3 sequence: CASSLNPGVNTEAFF. The CDR3 DNA is TGTGCCAGCAGCTTAAATCCGGGGGTGAACACTGAAGCTTTCTTT. This chain uses TRBV7-8 with TRBJ1-1; possible D gene TRBD1, 5 bases. The germline CDR1 and CDR2 sequences are SGHVS and FQNEAQ. The CDR3 runs 15 residues. V was pared by 2 bases and J by 0 bases, with 10 bases between.

The V gene is TRBV4-1, the J gene TRBJ2-1; the D gene is possibly TRBD2 (5 bases). The V end was cut by 1 base, the J end by 9 bases, with 7 bases between. The CDR3 covers 12 residues. In germline, CDR1 is MGHRA, CDR2 YSYEKL. The CDR3 spells CASSQGLLEQFF. The DNA for the CDR3 is TGCGCCAGCAGCCAAGGACTACTTGAGCAGTTCTTC.

The chain couples TRBV5-5 to TRBJ2-5; D is undetermined. Looked up from germline, CDR1 is SGHKS and CDR2 is YYEKEE (reference sequence). Trimming took 0 bases from V and 3 from J, leaving 12 bases between them. This CDR3 has 15 residues. In DNA form, the CDR3 reads TGTGCCAGCAGCTTGGCCTCGTCGTTCGAAGAGACCCAGTACTTC. Residues: CASSLASSFEETQYF. Using reference TRBV5-5 and TRBJ2-5 for the parts outside the CDR3, the full variable domain is DAGVTQSPTHLIKTRGQQVTLRCSPISGHKSVSWYQQVLGQGPQFIFQYYEKEERGRGNFPDRFSARQFPNYSSELNVNALLLGDSALYLCASSLASSFEETQYFGPGTRLLVL.

This rearrangement joins TRBV11-2 to TRBJ2-7; 9 bases align to TRBD2. Per the germline V gene, CDR1 is SGHAT and CDR2 is FQNNGV. V lost 1 base, J lost 2 bases, and 0 bases stayed unmatched. The CDR3 spans 14 residues. CDR3 bases: TGTGCCAGCAGCTTAGGCGGGAGGGCCTACGAGCAGTACTTC. Its translation: CASSLGGRAYEQYF. Complete variable domain (other parts from reference TRBV11-2 and TRBJ2-7): EAGVAQSPRYKIIEKRQSVAFWCNPISGHATLYWYQQILGQGPKLLIQFQNNGVVDDSQLPKDRFSAERLKGVDSTLKIQPAKLEDSAVYLCASSLGGRAYEQYFGPGTRLTVT.

The V call is TRBV5-4, the J call TRBJ2-3, with 7 bases matching TRBD2. V was clipped by 3 bases and J by 2 bases; unmatched bases: 6. The germline gives CDR1 SGHNT, CDR2 YYREEE (reference sequence). CDR3 length equals 15 residues. In DNA form, the CDR3 reads TGTGCCAGCAGCTGGGGGACTAAGCTCACAGATACGCAGTATTTT. This translates into CASSWGTKLTDTQYF.

V and J are TRBV21-1 and TRBJ2-7; TRBD1 reflects the table's D call only, with no check against the DNA. TRBV21-1 is a pseudogene. This CDR3 spans 15 amino acids. In nucleotides, the CDR3 is TGTGCCAGCAGCAAAAGGAGGGGGCCCAAAGACGAGCAGTACTTC. Its protein product is CASSKRRGPKDEQYF.

This chain uses TRBV11-2 with TRBJ2-3; 13 bases map to TRBD2. CDR1 SGHAT and CDR2 FQNNGV come from the germline V gene. The CDR3 is made up of 16 amino acids. V was pared by 5 bases and J by 2 bases, with 4 bases of the junction left unmatched. CDR3 coding DNA: TGTGCCAGCAGCGAGGGACTAGCGGGGAACACAGATACGCAGTATTTT. It translates to CASSEGLAGNTDTQYF.

The chain links TRBV27 to TRBJ2-5; TRBD2 aligns across 11 bases. The germline CDR1 and CDR2 sequences are MNHEY and SMNVEV (reference sequence). CDR3 length equals 15 residues. V gave up 5 bases and J gave up 1 base; unmatched junction bases: 3. In DNA form, the CDR3 reads TGTGCCAGCAGTCCAGGACTAGCGGGCCAAGAGACCCAGTACTTC. It yields the protein CASSPGLAGQETQYF.